This T cell receptor beta chain comes out of a study of OX40 agonist ivuxolimab in advanced cancers. General observations from the study: Low normalized T-cell clonal expansion was additionally recorded for some nonresponders.

Method: immunoSEQ multiplex PCR; TCRdb's copy keeps in-frame clones and lacks some. The table records roughly 20,000 clones, about two thirds of them present only once. Baseline was the first blood sampling point, followed by cycle 4 day 1 and cycle 7 day 1. Comment on this clone: Its cognate antigen is unknown.

There are 14 residues in the CDR3. V lost 4 bases and J 5 bases, leaving 13 bases between the germline ends. The germline V gene has CDR1 SGDLS and CDR2 YYNGEE. The source was CD4+ or CD8+ T cells sorted from blood, collected in a trial of the OX40 agonist ivuxolimab. This receptor was obtained from an adult with an advanced solid tumor such as melanoma, head and neck, liver or kidney cancer. The chain couples TRBV9 to TRBJ2-1; the D is unclear. CDR3 bases: TGTGCCAGCAGCCCCCAGTCACTAAACAATGAGCAGTTCTTC. Translating gives CASSPQSLNNEQFF.